This T cell receptor (beta chain) was identified during a study of human T cells and chemical hapten exposure. Study context: The variation in per-sample TCR yields arose mainly from small differences in pooled library volumes. Study results and caveats: TCRs exceeding a frequency of 1 in 1000 stayed unchanged under DPC sensitization.

This clonotype was recorded at least ten times. No antigen is known for it. Total RNA was isolated from whole blood that had not been fractionated. Germline loops: CDR1 SGHRS, CDR2 YFSETQ. V was trimmed by 1 base and J by 6 bases, leaving 10 bases between them. There are 14 residues in the CDR3. From the 5' RACE reads, TCRdb called clonotypes with MiXCR, one entry per CDR3 protein. The sample lists some 150,000 distinct CDR3 sequences; around 4% were seen once. This TCR was sampled from a female donor in good health. J is TRBJ2-2 and V is TRBV5-1; D may be TRBD1 (5 bases). The DNA for the CDR3 is TGCGCCAGCAGCTTGTCGCAGGGTGCCGGGGAGCTGTTTTTT. Translated, it gives CASSLSQGAGELFF.